The 10 T cell receptor beta chains presented below share a single source sample, sequenced in a study of CD8 T cells in ankylosing spondylitis. TCRdb reprocessed the 5' RACE reads via MiXCR and lists one record per CDR3 protein. The sample carries around 100,000 distinct CDR3 sequences, approximately 25% recorded once. The specimen sequenced was synovial fluid, either unsorted or a sorted T cell fraction (not recorded which). These receptors originate from a male donor with ankylosing spondylitis.

This chain connects TRBV27 to TRBJ2-5; D is perhaps TRBD2 (5 bases). CDR1 is MNHEY and CDR2 is SMNVEV in the germline V gene (reference sequence). The V and J ends lost 5 bases and 5 bases respectively, with 9 bases between them. This CDR3 has 12 amino acids. CDR3 sequence: CASSTRGETQYF. The CDR3 region has the DNA TGTGCCAGCAGTACCCGAGGGGAGACCCAGTACTTC.

The J gene is TRBJ2-1, the V gene TRBV3-1; possibly TRBD2 for D (6 bases). V shed 2 bases and J shed 12 bases, with 14 bases lying between them. The CDR3 sequence is 13 residues long. The germline gives CDR1 LGHDT, CDR2 YNNKEL (reference sequence). Here the CDR3 reads CASSQQTSSGQFF. The CDR3 bases are TGTGCCAGCAGCCAACAAACTAGTAGCGGGCAGTTCTTC.

This chain connects TRBV5-6 to TRBJ1-3; 8 nucleotides match TRBD1. With 2 bases clipped from V and 2 bases from J, the junction kept 6 bases outside the gene matches. CDR3 size: 16 residues. Germline lookup yields CDR1 SGHDT and CDR2 YYEEEE. The CDR3 bases are TGTGCCAGCAGCTTCCGGACAGGGCGTACTGGAAACACCATATATTTT. This codes for CASSFRTGRTGNTIYF.

The chain employs TRBV29-1 and TRBJ2-7; possibly TRBD1 for D (6 bases). This CDR3 contains 14 residues. CDR1 and CDR2 (germline): SQVTM, ANQGSEA. Trimming shortened V by 4 bases and J by 3 bases, and 16 bases separated the two germline ends. The CDR3 sequence is CSVVYGTIYYEQYF. DNA of the CDR3: TGCAGCGTTGTGTATGGGACAATCTACTACGAGCAGTACTTC.

The rearrangement links TRBV12-3 or TRBV12-4 to TRBJ2-7, with no clear D. V was pared by 2 bases and J by 3 bases, with 8 bases between. The CDR3 consists of 13 residues. CDR3: CASSLIADYEQYF. In nucleotides, the CDR3 is TGTGCCAGCAGTTTAATAGCAGACTACGAGCAGTACTTC.

This clonotype was observed once. Mismatch with germline at one junction end may stem from a read error. This rearrangement joins TRBV5-4 to TRBJ2-1, with 9 bases that match TRBD1. CDR1 is SGHNT and CDR2 is YYREEE in the germline V gene (reference sequence). The CDR3 is 20 residues long. CDR3 DNA sequence: TGTGCCAGCAGCTTGGCGGGGGACAGGGAGGGTAGGGCCATGTTAGGCCTTCGGATCTTC. Translated: CASSLAGDREGRAMLGLRIF.

This clonotype was observed many times. The rearrangement links TRBV12-3 or TRBV12-4 to TRBJ2-2; D remains ambiguous. The CDR3 totals 15 residues. V was trimmed by 3 bases and J by 3 bases, leaving 11 bases between them. CDR3 sequence reads: CASSFLPPDTGELFF. The DNA of the CDR3 is TGTGCCAGCAGTTTCTTACCCCCTGACACCGGGGAGCTGTTTTTT.

Only a few counts were recorded for this clonotype. The chain uses TRBV27 and TRBJ2-5, with a tentative D call TRBD1 (5 bases). This CDR3 is 14 amino acids long. V shed 5 bases and J shed 1 base, with 11 bases lying between them. Germline CDR1 is MNHEY and CDR2 is SMNVEV (reference sequence). CDR3 sequence reads: CASSPRQGQETQYF. CDR3 bases: TGTGCCAGCAGTCCTAGGCAGGGCCAAGAGACCCAGTACTTC.

This clonotype was seen repeatedly, ten times or more. The gene calls are TRBV20-1 and TRBJ2-3; 9 positions match TRBD2. In germline, CDR1 is DFQATT, CDR2 SNEGSKA (reference sequence). CDR3 size: 16 residues. Unmatched junction bases numbered 15, after V lost 6 bases and J lost 5 bases. The CDR3 DNA follows: TGCAGTGCAGCGGCAACGGCGGGAGGGCGTGGAGATACGCAGTATTTT. Amino acid sequence: CSAAATAGGRGDTQYF.

The chain uses TRBV29-1 and TRBJ1-1, with no clear D. From germline, CDR1 is SQVTM and CDR2 ANQGSEA. The length of the CDR3 is 13 residues. V lost 7 bases and J 0 bases, leaving 12 bases between the germline ends. Here the CDR3 DNA reads TGCAGCGCGAAGGCGCAGCTGAACACTGAAGCTTTCTTT. Amino acids: CSAKAQLNTEAFF.